The 14 T cell receptor beta chains reported below all come from one sample, sequenced in a study of CD8+CD57+ T cells in acquired aplastic anemia. TCR beta VDJ and CDR3 profiles were obtained from a genomic DNA template. TCRdb analysed the reads with MiXCR anew, one entry per CDR3 protein. The sample lists around 180,000 distinct CDR3 sequences, about 60% occurring once. Sequencing was performed on sorted CD4+, CD8+, or CD8+CD57+ T cells (not recorded which) from PBMCs. The receptors stem from a human donor in good health.

The rearrangement links TRBV7-9 to TRBJ1-1, with no clear D. Germline V gene data show CDR1 as SEHNR and CDR2 as FQNEAQ (reference sequence). Trimming left V 3 bases short and J 6 bases short, with 14 bases between. This CDR3 region has 14 residues. The CDR3 region has the DNA TGTGCCAGCAGCTTTATAGACGGGCTGGCTGAAGCTTTCTTT. Protein: CASSFIDGLAEAFF. The full variable domain, with the rest looked up from reference TRBV7-9 and TRBJ1-1, is DTGVSQNPRHKITKRGQNVTFRCDPISEHNRLYWYRQTLGQGPEFLTYFQNEAQLEKSRLLSDRFSAERPKGSFSTLEIQRTEQGDSAMYLCASSFIDGLAEAFFGQGTRLTVV.

This chain uses TRBV19 with TRBJ1-2; D not resolved. CDR3 length: 12 amino acids. Trimming cost V 6 bases and J 1 base, with 6 bases left between them. Germline CDR1 and CDR2: LNHDA and SQIVND (reference sequence). The DNA of the CDR3 is TGTGCCAGTAGGAGACTTAACTATGGCTACACCTTC. This codes for CASRRLNYGYTF.

The CDR3 bases are TGTGCTACCGGGACGGTAACCTACGAGCAGTACTTC. Its protein is CATGTVTYEQYF. The genes are TRBV2 and TRBJ2-7; the D gene could be TRBD1 or TRBD2 (5 bases each). This CDR3 is built from 12 residues. Germline assignment: CDR1 SNHLY and CDR2 FYNNEI.

CDR3 sequence (DNA): TGTGCCAGTAGTCGACGCCCCGTAGCGGGATACGAGCAGTACTTC. Protein product: CASSRRPVAGYEQYF. J is TRBJ2-7 and V is TRBV19; 8 bases agree with TRBD2. There are 15 residues in the CDR3. Germline V gives CDR1 LNHDA, CDR2 SQIVND (reference sequence). V dropped 5 bases and J dropped 4; count of bases not matched to a gene: 10.

This clonotype was detected many times. This rearrangement joins TRBV7-3 to TRBJ2-3, with a tentative D call TRBD1 (6 bases). This CDR3 has 15 residues. V was cut by 5 bases and J by 2 bases, with 14 bases left in between. Germline-derived CDR1 and CDR2 are SGHTA and FQGTGA. CDR3 protein: CASSTLGGPTDTQYF. The DNA for the CDR3 is TGTGCCAGCAGCACTCTTGGGGGCCCCACAGATACGCAGTATTTT.

This chain connects TRBV2 to TRBJ2-1; a weak D match, TRBD2 (6 bases). Germline CDR1 is SNHLY and CDR2 is FYNNEI. The CDR3 extends over 16 amino acids. Trimming left V 1 base short and J 9 bases short, with 19 bases between. Here the CDR3 DNA reads TGTGCCAGCAGTGAAGGTAGGACAACGGTCGGGGGTGAGCAGTTCTTC. Amino acids: CASSEGRTTVGGEQFF.

In nucleotides, the CDR3 is TGTGCCACCAGTGATTTAAAGGAAAGAGGGGCCCAAGAGACCCAGTACTTC. Translating gives CATSDLKERGAQETQYF. The V and J genes are TRBV24-1 and TRBJ2-5, with D perhaps TRBD1 or TRBD2 (5 bases each). The V end lost 1 base, the J end lost 1 base, and 15 bases lay between the germline ends. This CDR3 comprises 17 residues. Per the germline V gene, CDR1 is KGHDR and CDR2 is SFDVKD.

The J gene is TRBJ2-7, the V gene TRBV7-4, with a weak D call TRBD2 (7 bases). Trimming stripped 6 bases from V and 7 bases from J, with 22 bases between. The germline gives CDR1 SGHVT, CDR2 SQSDAQ. The CDR3 is 15 residues long. The CDR3 DNA follows: TGTGCCAGCAGTTTCCGGCGGGGGCTCGGGGGGGAGCAGTACTTC. Translation: CASSFRRGLGGEQYF.

The chain links TRBV19 to TRBJ1-5; 7 nucleotides align to TRBD1. The CDR3 extends over 15 amino acids. Looked up from germline, CDR1 is LNHDA and CDR2 is SQIVND (reference sequence). J gave up 2 bases and V 5 bases, and 6 bases lay outside the gene matches. The CDR3 loop is CASSWAGGGNQPQHF. The CDR3 DNA sequence: TGTGCCAGTAGTTGGGCAGGGGGAGGCAATCAGCCCCAGCATTTT.

The V gene is TRBV29-1, the J gene TRBJ1-2; tentatively, D is TRBD1 (5 bases). The length of the CDR3 is 15 residues. The germline CDR1 and CDR2 sequences are SQVTM and ANQGSEA. Trimming stripped 3 bases from V and 4 bases from J, with 18 bases between. DNA for the CDR3: TGCAGCGTTGATCGGGTGGGCGACAGTAGCTATGGCTACACCTTC. This sequence encodes CSVDRVGDSSYGYTF.

The chain carries TRBV20-1 and TRBJ1-1, with D perhaps matching TRBD1 (5 bases). The CDR3 consists of 13 residues. V gave up 5 bases and J gave up 4 bases, with 14 bases separating them. CDR1 and CDR2 (germline): DFQATT, SNEGSKA (reference sequence). CDR3 loop: CSAAGTGPTEAFF. For the CDR3, the DNA is TGCAGTGCTGCAGGGACCGGACCCACTGAAGCTTTCTTT.

The chain combines TRBV2 with TRBJ2-1; TRBD2 agrees at 8 bases. The junction had 6 bases not matched to a gene; V was cut back by 6 bases and J by 8 bases. There are 13 residues in the CDR3. Germline CDR1 reads SNHLY; CDR2 reads FYNNEI. CDR3 residues: CASRATSGYEQFF. Here the CDR3 DNA reads TGTGCCAGCAGAGCTACTAGCGGATATGAGCAGTTCTTC.

This clonotype was observed at least ten times. The chain is built from TRBV19 and TRBJ1-1; 11 bases match TRBD1. The ends lost 5 bases at V and 5 bases at J; junction bases unmatched: 1. CDR1 LNHDA and CDR2 SQIVND come from the germline V gene (reference sequence). The CDR3 contains 13 residues. CDR3 protein: CASSGTGGTEAFF. The CDR3 DNA reads TGTGCCAGTAGTGGGACAGGGGGAACTGAAGCTTTCTTT.

V is TRBV7-2 and J is TRBJ1-6; no clear D gene. V lost 5 bases and J 7 bases, leaving 9 bases between the germline ends. Germline CDR1 reads SGHTA; CDR2 reads FQGNSA. The CDR3 length is 13 residues. CDR3 loop: CASSPTLNSPLHF. CDR3 nucleotides: TGTGCCAGCAGCCCCACGTTGAATTCACCCCTCCACTTT.